The rows below give T cell receptor beta chains drawn from one sample of a study of cytomegalovirus exposure and HLA in healthy donors. The repertoire was sequenced with immunoSEQ multiplex PCR; TCRdb's copy has only in-frame clones and lacks some. The data contain some 120,000 clones, approximately 90% of them singletons. The source material was PBMCs. The origin of the receptors is a young woman in good health and CMV-seronegative. Both conserved end residues are part of each CDR3. Each record gives: CDR3 protein, CDR3 length, J gene, V gene.

CDR3: CASSPLRAKTTYEQYF; length: 16; J: TRBJ2-7; V: TRBV18
CDR3: CASSWGDRGNQPQHF; length: 15; J: TRBJ1-5; V: TRBV5-1
CDR3: CASQARGQSYEQYF; length: 14; J: TRBJ2-7; V: TRBV2
CDR3: CASSLRDQKEKLFF; length: 14; J: TRBJ1-4; V: TRBV5-1
CDR3: CASSQPLAGGLREQFF; length: 16; J: TRBJ2-1; V: TRBV4-1
CDR3: CASSYERRRGTEAFF; length: 15; J: TRBJ1-1; V: TRBV6-5
CDR3: CSVEGRRGYTF; length: 11; J: TRBJ1-2; V: TRBV29-1
CDR3: CASSRTDRSLNTGELFF; length: 17; J: TRBJ2-2; V: TRBV18
CDR3: CASSIEVYQETQYF; length: 14; J: TRBJ2-5; V: TRBV19
CDR3: CASRLDRTSNQPQHF; length: 15; J: TRBJ1-5; V: TRBV2
CDR3: CASSSWASNTGELFF; length: 15; J: TRBJ2-2; V: TRBV11-3
CDR3: CASSERGRDSNQPQHF; length: 16; J: TRBJ1-5; V: TRBV6-1
CDR3: CASSQVLKTNYGYTF; length: 15; J: TRBJ1-2; V: TRBV4-1
CDR3: CASRSRGRNYGYTF; length: 14; J: TRBJ1-2; V: TRBV13